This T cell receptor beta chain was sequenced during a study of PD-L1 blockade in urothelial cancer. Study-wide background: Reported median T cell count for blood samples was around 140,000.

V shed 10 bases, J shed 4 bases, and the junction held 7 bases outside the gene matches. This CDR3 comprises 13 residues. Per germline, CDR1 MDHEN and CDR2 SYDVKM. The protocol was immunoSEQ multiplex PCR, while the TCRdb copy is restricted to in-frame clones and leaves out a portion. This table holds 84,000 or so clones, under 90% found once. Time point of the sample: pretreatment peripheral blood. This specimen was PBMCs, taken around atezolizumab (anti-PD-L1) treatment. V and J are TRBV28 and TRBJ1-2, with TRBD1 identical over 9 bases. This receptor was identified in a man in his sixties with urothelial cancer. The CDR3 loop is CATTLTGGYGYTF. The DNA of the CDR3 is TGTGCCACAACCCTGACAGGGGGCTATGGCTACACCTTC.